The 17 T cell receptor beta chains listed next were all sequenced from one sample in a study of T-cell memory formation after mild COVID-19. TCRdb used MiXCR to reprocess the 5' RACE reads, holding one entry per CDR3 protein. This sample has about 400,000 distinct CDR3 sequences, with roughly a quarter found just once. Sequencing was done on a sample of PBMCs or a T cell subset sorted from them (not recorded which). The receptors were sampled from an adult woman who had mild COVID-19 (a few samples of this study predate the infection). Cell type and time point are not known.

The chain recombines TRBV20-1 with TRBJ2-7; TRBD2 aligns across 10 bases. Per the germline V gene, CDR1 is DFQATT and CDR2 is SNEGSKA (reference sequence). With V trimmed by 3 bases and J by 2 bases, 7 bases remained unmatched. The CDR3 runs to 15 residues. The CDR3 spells CSARASGRLTYEQYF. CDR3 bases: TGCAGTGCTAGGGCTAGCGGGAGACTCACCTACGAGCAGTACTTC.

CDR3 protein: CASSWGVGAEAFF. CDR3 bases: TGTGCCAGCAGCTGGGGAGTAGGGGCTGAAGCTTTCTTT. V usage is TRBV7-2 and J usage is TRBJ1-1; a possible D gene is TRBD1 (5 bases). In germline, CDR1 is SGHTA, CDR2 FQGNSA. The CDR3 length is 13 residues. V was clipped by 4 bases and J by 6 bases, with 12 bases between them.

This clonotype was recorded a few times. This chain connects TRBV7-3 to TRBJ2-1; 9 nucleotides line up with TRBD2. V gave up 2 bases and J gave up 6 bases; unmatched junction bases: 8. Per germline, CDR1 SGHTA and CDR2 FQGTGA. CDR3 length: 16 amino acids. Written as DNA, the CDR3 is TGTGCCAGCAGCTTAGCTGGCGGGGGGGCCTTCAATGAGCAGTTCTTC. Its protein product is CASSLAGGGAFNEQFF.

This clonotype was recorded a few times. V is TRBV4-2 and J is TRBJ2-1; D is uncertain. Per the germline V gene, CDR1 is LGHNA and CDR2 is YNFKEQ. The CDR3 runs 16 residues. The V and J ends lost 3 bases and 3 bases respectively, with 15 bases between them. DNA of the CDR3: TGTGCCAGCAGCCAGGTGACTGGGGTAGACTACAATGAGCAGTTCTTC. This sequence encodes CASSQVTGVDYNEQFF.

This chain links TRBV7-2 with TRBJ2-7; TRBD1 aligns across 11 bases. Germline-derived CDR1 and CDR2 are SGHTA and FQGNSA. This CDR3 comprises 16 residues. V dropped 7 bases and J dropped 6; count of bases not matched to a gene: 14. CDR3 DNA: TGTGCCAGCACCTTCCAACCGGGACAGGGGGTAGGCGAGCAGTACTTC. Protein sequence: CASTFQPGQGVGEQYF.

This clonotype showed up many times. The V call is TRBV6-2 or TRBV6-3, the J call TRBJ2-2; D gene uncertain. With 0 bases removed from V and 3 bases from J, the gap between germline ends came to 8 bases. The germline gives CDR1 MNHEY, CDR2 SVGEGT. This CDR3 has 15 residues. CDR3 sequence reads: CASSYSDKDTGELFF. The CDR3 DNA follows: TGTGCCAGCAGTTACTCGGATAAGGACACCGGGGAGCTGTTTTTT.

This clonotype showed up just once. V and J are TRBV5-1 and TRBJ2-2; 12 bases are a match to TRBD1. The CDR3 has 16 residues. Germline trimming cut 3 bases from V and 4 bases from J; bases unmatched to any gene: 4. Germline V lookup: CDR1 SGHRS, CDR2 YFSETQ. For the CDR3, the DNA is TGCGCCAGCAGCTCGGGACAGGGGGCAGTCACCGGGGAGCTGTTTTTT. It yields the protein CASSSGQGAVTGELFF.

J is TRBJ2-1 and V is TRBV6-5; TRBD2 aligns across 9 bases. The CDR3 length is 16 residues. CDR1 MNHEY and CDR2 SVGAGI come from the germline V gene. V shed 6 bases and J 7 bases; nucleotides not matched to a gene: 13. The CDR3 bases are TGTGCCAGCAGCCCCCGCCGGGGCGGGGGGGAGAATGAGCAGTTCTTC. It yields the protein CASSPRRGGGENEQFF.

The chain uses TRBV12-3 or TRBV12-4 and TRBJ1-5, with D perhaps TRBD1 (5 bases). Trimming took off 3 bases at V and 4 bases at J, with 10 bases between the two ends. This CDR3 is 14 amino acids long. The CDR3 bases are TGTGCCAGCAGTTTTTGGGGGGGAAATCAGCCCCAGCATTTT. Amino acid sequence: CASSFWGGNQPQHF.

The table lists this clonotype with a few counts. CDR3: CASSRNHEQYF. In DNA, the CDR3 is TGCGCCAGCAGTCGTAACCACGAGCAGTACTTC. The chain joins TRBV5-1 to TRBJ2-7, with D hard to call. The germline CDR1 and CDR2 sequences are SGHRS and YFSETQ. Trimming removed 5 bases from V and 5 bases from J, with 8 bases in between. The CDR3 contains 11 residues.

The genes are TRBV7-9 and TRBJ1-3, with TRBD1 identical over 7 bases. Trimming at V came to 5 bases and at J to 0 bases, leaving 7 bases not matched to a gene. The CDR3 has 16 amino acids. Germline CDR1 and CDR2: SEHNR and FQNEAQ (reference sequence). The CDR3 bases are TGTGCCAGCAGCCATCATACAGGGGACTCTGGAAACACCATATATTTT. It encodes CASSHHTGDSGNTIYF.

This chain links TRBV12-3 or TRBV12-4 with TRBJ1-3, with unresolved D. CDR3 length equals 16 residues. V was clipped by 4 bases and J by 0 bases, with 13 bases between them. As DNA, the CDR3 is TGTGCCAGCAGTTGGTCGGCGGAGAACTCTGGAAACACCATATATTTT. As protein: CASSWSAENSGNTIYF.

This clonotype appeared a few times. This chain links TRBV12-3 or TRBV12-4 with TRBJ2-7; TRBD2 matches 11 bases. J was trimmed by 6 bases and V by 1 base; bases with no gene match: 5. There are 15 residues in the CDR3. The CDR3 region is CASSLVAGTSGEQYF. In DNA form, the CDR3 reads TGTGCCAGCAGTTTAGTAGCTGGGACTAGCGGCGAGCAGTACTTC.

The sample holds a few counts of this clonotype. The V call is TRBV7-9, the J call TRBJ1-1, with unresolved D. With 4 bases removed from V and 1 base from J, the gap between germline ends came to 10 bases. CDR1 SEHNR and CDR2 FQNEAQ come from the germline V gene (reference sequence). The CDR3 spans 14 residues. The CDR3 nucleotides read TGTGCCAGCAGCTCGCCGGATAGGAACACTGAAGCTTTCTTT. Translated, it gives CASSSPDRNTEAFF.

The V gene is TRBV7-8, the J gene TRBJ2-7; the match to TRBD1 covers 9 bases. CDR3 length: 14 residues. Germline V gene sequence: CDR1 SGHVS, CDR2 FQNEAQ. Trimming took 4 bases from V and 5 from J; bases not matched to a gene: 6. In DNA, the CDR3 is TGTGCCAGCAGCTCGACAGGGGGTATCAACGAGCAGTACTTC. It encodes CASSSTGGINEQYF.

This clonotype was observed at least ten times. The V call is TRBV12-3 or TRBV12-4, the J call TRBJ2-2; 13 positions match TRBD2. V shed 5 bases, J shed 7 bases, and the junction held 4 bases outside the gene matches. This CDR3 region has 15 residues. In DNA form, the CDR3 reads TGTGCCAGCAGTCCCGGACTAGCGGGAGTCGGGGAGCTGTTTTTT. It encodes CASSPGLAGVGELFF.

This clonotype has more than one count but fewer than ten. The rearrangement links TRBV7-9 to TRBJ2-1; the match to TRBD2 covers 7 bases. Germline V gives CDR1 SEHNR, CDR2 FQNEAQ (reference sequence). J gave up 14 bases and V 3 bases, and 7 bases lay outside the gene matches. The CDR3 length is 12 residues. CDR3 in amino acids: CASSFDRGSEFF. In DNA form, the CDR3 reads TGTGCCAGCAGCTTTGATCGCGGGAGTGAGTTCTTC.